These T cell receptor beta chains were read from a single sample in a study of blood T cell repertoires in COVID-19. The protocol was immunoSEQ multiplex PCR, while the TCRdb copy is restricted to in-frame clones and leaves out a portion. This table holds approximately 300,000 clones, 85% found once. Sequenced: PBMCs or T cells enriched from blood (not recorded which). Every receptor here comes from a woman under 40 who had been exposed to COVID-19. Each CDR3 is given with its conserved first and last residue. Fields, in order: J gene, V gene, clone size, D gene, CDR3 protein, CDR3 DNA. D genes are given only for firm matches. Size values are once, few and many counts, or a class for expanded clones, and some rows have none.

TRBJ2-7 TRBV2 . TRBD2 CASSERASGIYEQYF TGTGCCAGCAGTGAAAGGGCTAGCGGGATCTACGAGCAGTACTTC
TRBJ1-2 TRBV7-2 . . CASSLGRDGYTF TGTGCCAGCAGCTTAGGAAGAGATGGCTACACCTTC
TRBJ2-5 TRBV7-3 . TRBD2 CAPRRRGGGETQYF TGTGCCCCCCGGAGGCGGGGGGGCGGGGAGACCCAGTACTTC
TRBJ2-7 TRBV21-1 . . CARRTGGHEQYF TGTGCCAGGCGGACAGGGGGACACGAGCAGTACTTC
TRBJ1-2 TRBV28 . TRBD1 CASSSRTGRYGYTF TGTGCCAGCAGCTCTCGGACAGGCCGCTATGGCTACACCTTC
TRBJ2-3 TRBV5-6 few . CASSLEERTDTQYF TGTGCCAGCAGCTTGGAGGAGCGGACAGATACGCAGTATTTT
TRBJ1-1 TRBV5-1 once . CASSLTGTNTEAFF TGCGCCAGCAGCTTGACAGGGACAAACACTGAAGCTTTCTTT
TRBJ1-3 TRBV28 . . CASSWSRVGNTIYF TGTGCCAGCAGTTGGAGCAGGGTAGGAAACACCATATATTTT
TRBJ1-1 TRBV7-9 . . CASSLKPEAFF TGTGCCAGCAGCCTTAAGCCTGAAGCTTTCTTT
TRBJ1-2 TRBV5-6 . . CASSPGGYGYTF TGTGCCAGCAGCCCCGGCGGCTATGGCTACACCTTC
TRBJ2-7 TRBV9 . TRBD2 CASSGKAGGGYEQYF TGTGCCAGCAGCGGGAAAGCGGGAGGGGGATACGAGCAGTACTTC
TRBJ1-1 TRBV7-2 . TRBD1 CASSYDRGHLENTEAFF TGTGCCAGCAGCTACGACAGGGGGCATTTAGAAAACACTGAAGCTTTCTTT